This T cell receptor (beta chain) appears in the sequencing data of a study of STAT5B mutations in CD4+ large granular lymphocyte leukemia. Regarding the study as a whole: Approximately 25% of private leukemic clonotypes occurred rarely in other patients' non-leukemic repertoires.

CDR1 is SGHTA and CDR2 is FQGNSA in the germline V gene. The ends were cut back, 0 bases at V and 3 bases at J, with 15 bases in the middle. The CDR3 covers 17 residues. In the authors' workflow: A productive frequency of 2.59 x 10-5 was the lowest detectable. Sequencing used immunoSEQ multiplex PCR; TCRdb keeps in-frame clones, though not all of them. V, J and clone size were drawn from that table, and D and trimming were deduced from the DNA. The sample lists 30,000 to 40,000 clones, over 60% occurring once. Comment on this clone: Its antigen is unknown.

Material: CD4+ T cells from blood buffy coats. This TCR derives from a human donor in good health. The chain links TRBV7-2 to TRBJ2-1, with D perhaps matching TRBD1 (5 bases). The CDR3 loop reads CASSLAGPRTIYNEQFF. The CDR3 DNA reads TGTGCCAGCAGCTTAGCCGGCCCGAGGACAATCTACAATGAGCAGTTCTTC.